A selection of T cell receptor beta chains follows, all from one sample in a study of blood T cell repertoires in COVID-19. Generated by immunoSEQ multiplex PCR, the TCRdb table keeps only in-frame clones and is missing some. Counted here are a few hundred thousand clones, approximately 90% occurring once; the ten biggest clones make up approximately 2%. Sequencing was done on a sample of PBMCs or T cells enriched from blood (not recorded which). Receptors originate from a woman in her thirties or forties who had recovered from COVID-19. Each CDR3 is given with its conserved first and last residue. Each record gives: J gene, D gene, V gene, CDR3 length, clone size, CDR3 protein, CDR3 DNA. A D gene is named only where the DNA matches it firmly. Only some rows state a clone size, as once, few, many or a class for expanded clones.

j_gene: TRBJ1-4; d_gene: TRBD1; v_gene: TRBV2; len: 13; abundance: few; CDR3aa: CASAGTGSEKLFF; CDR3nt: TGTGCCAGCGCCGGGACAGGGAGTGAAAAACTGTTTTTT
j_gene: TRBJ1-6; d_gene: TRBD1; v_gene: TRBV6-6; len: 14; abundance: NA; CDR3aa: CATAPGQLNSPLHF; CDR3nt: TGTGCCACAGCCCCGGGACAGCTTAATTCACCCCTCCACTTT
j_gene: TRBJ2-7; d_gene: NA; v_gene: TRBV27; len: 13; abundance: NA; CDR3aa: CASSLKSSYEQYF; CDR3nt: TGTGCCAGCAGCCTAAAGAGTTCTTACGAGCAGTACTTC
j_gene: TRBJ1-4; d_gene: TRBD1; v_gene: TRBV12-3/TRBV12-4; len: 13; abundance: NA; CDR3aa: CASSLRDRGQLFF; CDR3nt: TGTGCCAGCAGTCTCCGGGACAGGGGCCAACTGTTTTTT
j_gene: TRBJ1-2; d_gene: NA; v_gene: TRBV28; len: 18; abundance: NA; CDR3aa: CASSSLILQGMVYTGYTF; CDR3nt: TGTGCCAGCAGTTCCCTGATCTTACAGGGTATGGTCTATACTGGCTACACCTTC
j_gene: TRBJ2-1; d_gene: NA; v_gene: TRBV5-4; len: 15; abundance: NA; CDR3aa: CASSRMGTPYNEQFF; CDR3nt: TGTGCCAGCAGCAGAATGGGGACACCCTACAATGAGCAGTTCTTC
j_gene: TRBJ2-2; d_gene: NA; v_gene: TRBV10-1; len: 15; abundance: NA; CDR3aa: CASSNLGANTGELFF; CDR3nt: TGCGCCAGCAGTAATCTAGGGGCGAACACCGGGGAGCTGTTTTTT
j_gene: TRBJ2-7; d_gene: NA; v_gene: TRBV6-4; len: 13; abundance: once; CDR3aa: CASSGTAGTEQYF; CDR3nt: TGTGCCAGCAGTGGGACGGCGGGGACCGAGCAGTACTTC
j_gene: TRBJ1-4; d_gene: TRBD1; v_gene: TRBV27; len: 15; abundance: NA; CDR3aa: CASSPTGILGEKLFF; CDR3nt: TGTGCCAGCAGCCCGACAGGGATCCTCGGTGAAAAACTGTTTTTT
j_gene: TRBJ2-7; d_gene: NA; v_gene: TRBV28; len: 13; abundance: NA; CDR3aa: CASSLGGFYEQYF; CDR3nt: TGTGCCAGCAGCCTGGGGGGATTCTACGAGCAGTACTTC
j_gene: TRBJ1-1; d_gene: NA; v_gene: TRBV5-1; len: 15; abundance: NA; CDR3aa: CASSLEGIFRTEAFF; CDR3nt: TGCGCCAGCAGCTTGGAGGGGATTTTTAGAACTGAAGCTTTCTTT
j_gene: TRBJ2-1; d_gene: NA; v_gene: TRBV5-1; len: 12; abundance: NA; CDR3aa: CASSLGQDEQFF; CDR3nt: TGCGCCAGCAGCTTGGGACAGGATGAGCAGTTCTTC
j_gene: TRBJ2-7; d_gene: TRBD2; v_gene: TRBV4-3; len: 15; abundance: NA; CDR3aa: CASSLLAGESDEQYF; CDR3nt: TGCGCCAGCAGCCTCCTAGCGGGAGAATCAGACGAGCAGTACTTC
j_gene: TRBJ2-1; d_gene: NA; v_gene: TRBV12-5; len: 16; abundance: NA; CDR3aa: CASAIRGGVSYNEQFF; CDR3nt: TGTGCTAGTGCTATTAGGGGCGGAGTCTCCTACAATGAGCAGTTCTTC
j_gene: TRBJ2-3; d_gene: TRBD1; v_gene: TRBV5-1; len: 18; abundance: once; CDR3aa: CASSPDRGRGTSTDTQYF; CDR3nt: TGCGCCAGCAGCCCGGACAGGGGAAGAGGAACTAGCACAGATACGCAGTATTTT
j_gene: TRBJ2-1; d_gene: NA; v_gene: TRBV7-2; len: 13; abundance: NA; CDR3aa: CASQRVGNNEQFF; CDR3nt: TGTGCCAGCCAGAGGGTGGGGAACAATGAGCAGTTCTTC
j_gene: TRBJ2-5; d_gene: NA; v_gene: TRBV18; len: 15; abundance: NA; CDR3aa: CASSPVSGSQETQYF; CDR3nt: TGTGCCAGCTCACCTGTATCGGGATCCCAAGAGACCCAGTACTTC
j_gene: TRBJ1-4; d_gene: NA; v_gene: TRBV5-4; len: 15; abundance: NA; CDR3aa: CASSLAGGSNEKLFF; CDR3nt: TGTGCCAGCAGCTTGGCGGGGGGCTCGAATGAAAAACTGTTTTTT
j_gene: TRBJ1-4; d_gene: TRBD1; v_gene: TRBV7-8; len: 16; abundance: NA; CDR3aa: CASSRPSGTANEKLFF; CDR3nt: TGTGCCAGCAGCAGACCCTCCGGGACAGCTAATGAAAAACTGTTTTTT
j_gene: TRBJ1-6; d_gene: TRBD1; v_gene: TRBV14; len: 15; abundance: NA; CDR3aa: CASSQENRGNSPLHF; CDR3nt: TGTGCCAGCAGCCAAGAAAACAGGGGGAATTCACCCCTCCACTTT
j_gene: TRBJ2-5; d_gene: NA; v_gene: TRBV4-3; len: 14; abundance: once; CDR3aa: CASSQAFRGETQYF; CDR3nt: TGCGCCAGCAGCCAAGCGTTCCGAGGGGAGACCCAGTACTTC
j_gene: TRBJ1-5; d_gene: TRBD1; v_gene: TRBV7-2; len: 15; abundance: once; CDR3aa: CASSFRTGEGQPQHF; CDR3nt: TGTGCCAGCAGCTTCCGGACAGGGGAGGGTCAGCCCCAGCATTTT
j_gene: TRBJ2-5; d_gene: NA; v_gene: TRBV15; len: 12; abundance: NA; CDR3aa: CATSRTYETQYF; CDR3nt: TGTGCCACCAGCAGAACTTACGAGACCCAGTACTTC
j_gene: TRBJ2-4; d_gene: TRBD1; v_gene: TRBV6-2/TRBV6-3; len: 16; abundance: NA; CDR3aa: CASSYSTGVAKNIQYF; CDR3nt: TGTGCCAGCAGTTACTCGACAGGGGTAGCCAAAAACATTCAGTACTTC
j_gene: TRBJ1-2; d_gene: NA; v_gene: TRBV19; len: 12; abundance: NA; CDR3aa: CASSIQSSGYTF; CDR3nt: TGTGCCAGTAGTATCCAATCGAGTGGCTACACCTTC
j_gene: TRBJ1-1; d_gene: NA; v_gene: TRBV27; len: 13; abundance: NA; CDR3aa: CASSQLALTEAFF; CDR3nt: TGTGCCAGCAGCCAGTTGGCCCTCACTGAAGCTTTCTTT
j_gene: TRBJ1-5; d_gene: NA; v_gene: TRBV6-5; len: 15; abundance: NA; CDR3aa: CASSPHTNPNQPQHF; CDR3nt: TGTGCCAGCAGTCCCCACACCAACCCCAATCAGCCCCAGCATTTT
j_gene: TRBJ1-1; d_gene: NA; v_gene: TRBV5-1; len: 13; abundance: NA; CDR3aa: CASRGPEGTEAFF; CDR3nt: TGCGCCAGCAGGGGCCCCGAGGGAACTGAAGCTTTCTTT
j_gene: TRBJ1-1; d_gene: NA; v_gene: TRBV5-1; len: 15; abundance: NA; CDR3aa: CASSLSQGSNTEAFF; CDR3nt: TGCGCCAGCAGCTTGTCCCAGGGATCGAACACTGAAGCTTTCTTT
j_gene: TRBJ2-1; d_gene: NA; v_gene: TRBV9; len: 13; abundance: NA; CDR3aa: CASSGMVVDEQFF; CDR3nt: TGTGCCAGCAGCGGAATGGTAGTGGATGAGCAGTTCTTC
j_gene: TRBJ1-6; d_gene: NA; v_gene: TRBV10-3; len: 17; abundance: once; CDR3aa: CAISAEQGHVYNSPLHF; CDR3nt: TGTGCCATCAGTGCTGAACAGGGACACGTTTATAATTCACCCCTCCACTTT
j_gene: TRBJ1-2; d_gene: NA; v_gene: TRBV19; len: 16; abundance: NA; CDR3aa: CASSSIGADANYGYTF; CDR3nt: TGTGCCAGTAGTAGCATTGGGGCGGACGCTAACTATGGCTACACCTTC
j_gene: TRBJ1-1; d_gene: NA; v_gene: TRBV11-3; len: 13; abundance: NA; CDR3aa: CASSLRGNTEAFF; CDR3nt: TGTGCCAGCAGCTTACGGGGGAACACTGAAGCTTTCTTT
j_gene: TRBJ2-7; d_gene: TRBD2; v_gene: TRBV7-2; len: 14; abundance: NA; CDR3aa: CASSSRTSPYEQYF; CDR3nt: TGTGCCAGCAGCTCGAGGACTAGTCCCTACGAGCAGTACTTC
j_gene: TRBJ1-1; d_gene: NA; v_gene: TRBV9; len: 13; abundance: NA; CDR3aa: CASSVSENTEAFF; CDR3nt: TGTGCCAGCAGCGTATCAGAGAACACTGAAGCTTTCTTT
j_gene: TRBJ2-7; d_gene: NA; v_gene: TRBV28; len: 16; abundance: NA; CDR3aa: CASSLLSGSGEVEQYF; CDR3nt: TGTGCCAGCAGTTTATTGTCGGGAAGTGGAGAGGTTGAGCAGTACTTC
j_gene: TRBJ2-2; d_gene: TRBD2; v_gene: TRBV25-1; len: 14; abundance: NA; CDR3aa: CARGLAGSPGELFF; CDR3nt: TGTGCCAGAGGACTAGCGGGATCCCCCGGGGAGCTGTTTTTT
j_gene: TRBJ2-7; d_gene: NA; v_gene: TRBV27; len: 16; abundance: NA; CDR3aa: CASSLLTGGGAYEQYF; CDR3nt: TGTGCCAGCAGTTTACTTACAGGGGGGGGAGCCTACGAGCAGTACTTC
j_gene: TRBJ2-7; d_gene: NA; v_gene: TRBV6-5; len: 16; abundance: NA; CDR3aa: CASSYLAGSDGCEQYF; CDR3nt: TGTGCCAGCAGTTACTTGGCGGGAAGCGATGGGTGCGAGCAGTACTTC
j_gene: TRBJ1-1; d_gene: NA; v_gene: TRBV4-1; len: 17; abundance: NA; CDR3aa: CASSQEWSGLMKTEAFF; CDR3nt: TGCGCCAGCAGCCAAGAATGGTCAGGGCTTATGAAGACTGAAGCTTTCTTT
j_gene: TRBJ2-1; d_gene: NA; v_gene: TRBV5-5; len: 15; abundance: NA; CDR3aa: CASSLTLSSYNEQFF; CDR3nt: TGTGCCAGCAGCTTGACGCTAAGCTCCTACAATGAGCAGTTCTTC
j_gene: TRBJ2-1; d_gene: TRBD2; v_gene: TRBV7-2; len: 17; abundance: NA; CDR3aa: CASSLRIGREAYNEQFF; CDR3nt: TGTGCCAGCAGCTTAAGAATAGGGCGGGAGGCTTACAATGAGCAGTTCTTC
j_gene: TRBJ1-2; d_gene: TRBD1; v_gene: TRBV19; len: 15; abundance: NA; CDR3aa: CASNKSGQGFYGYTF; CDR3nt: TGTGCCAGTAACAAATCGGGACAGGGGTTCTATGGCTACACCTTC
j_gene: TRBJ1-1; d_gene: NA; v_gene: TRBV6-5; len: 14; abundance: NA; CDR3aa: CASSYGDMNTEAFF; CDR3nt: TGTGCCAGCAGTTACGGGGACATGAACACTGAAGCTTTCTTT
j_gene: TRBJ2-3; d_gene: NA; v_gene: TRBV10-3; len: 13; abundance: once; CDR3aa: CAISGHSTDTQYF; CDR3nt: TGTGCCATCTCGGGACACTCGACAGATACGCAGTATTTT
j_gene: TRBJ2-1; d_gene: TRBD2; v_gene: TRBV29-1; len: 16; abundance: NA; CDR3aa: CSVEGGLADSYNEQFF; CDR3nt: TGCAGCGTTGAAGGCGGACTAGCGGACTCCTACAATGAGCAGTTCTTC
j_gene: TRBJ1-4; d_gene: TRBD1; v_gene: TRBV5-1; len: 14; abundance: NA; CDR3aa: CASSLQGKGEKLFF; CDR3nt: TGCGCCAGCAGCTTACAGGGGAAGGGAGAAAAACTGTTTTTT
j_gene: TRBJ1-4; d_gene: NA; v_gene: TRBV30; len: 14; abundance: NA; CDR3aa: CAWSVQATNEKLFF; CDR3nt: TGTGCCTGGAGTGTACAGGCAACTAATGAAAAACTGTTTTTT
j_gene: TRBJ2-2; d_gene: NA; v_gene: TRBV25-1; len: 15; abundance: once; CDR3aa: CASSEGLQGTGELFF; CDR3nt: TGTGCCAGCAGTGAGGGCCTCCAGGGGACCGGGGAGCTGTTTTTT
j_gene: TRBJ2-3; d_gene: TRBD2; v_gene: TRBV6-6; len: 16; abundance: NA; CDR3aa: CASRRGLAGGSDTQYF; CDR3nt: TGTGCCAGCAGACGCGGACTAGCGGGAGGGTCAGATACGCAGTATTTT
j_gene: TRBJ2-5; d_gene: TRBD1; v_gene: TRBV12-5; len: 13; abundance: once; CDR3aa: CASGIDREETQYF; CDR3nt: TGTGCTAGTGGAATTGACAGGGAGGAGACCCAGTACTTC
j_gene: TRBJ2-1; d_gene: NA; v_gene: TRBV11-3; len: 15; abundance: once; CDR3aa: CASSPRGTSYNEQFF; CDR3nt: TGTGCCAGCAGCCCCCGAGGAACCTCCTACAATGAGCAGTTCTTC
j_gene: TRBJ2-3; d_gene: TRBD2; v_gene: TRBV25-1; len: 17; abundance: NA; CDR3aa: CASSEGPLAGETDTQYF; CDR3nt: TGTGCCAGCAGTGAGGGCCCCCTAGCGGGAGAGACAGATACGCAGTATTTT
j_gene: TRBJ2-7; d_gene: TRBD1; v_gene: TRBV7-9; len: 14; abundance: few; CDR3aa: CASSSVDRTYEQYF; CDR3nt: TGTGCCAGCAGCTCAGTGGACAGGACCTACGAGCAGTACTTC